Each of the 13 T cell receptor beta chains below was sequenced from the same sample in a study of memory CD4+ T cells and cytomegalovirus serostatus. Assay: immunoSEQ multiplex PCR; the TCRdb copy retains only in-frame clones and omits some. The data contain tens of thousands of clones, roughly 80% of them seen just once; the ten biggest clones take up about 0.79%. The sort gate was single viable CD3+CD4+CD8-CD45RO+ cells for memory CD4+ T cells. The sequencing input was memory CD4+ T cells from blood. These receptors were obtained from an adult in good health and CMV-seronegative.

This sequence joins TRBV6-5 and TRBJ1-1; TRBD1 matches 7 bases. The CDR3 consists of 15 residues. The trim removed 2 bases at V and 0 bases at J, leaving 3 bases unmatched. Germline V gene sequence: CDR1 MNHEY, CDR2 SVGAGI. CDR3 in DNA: TGTGCCAGCAGTTACAGGGGGCTGGTGAACACTGAAGCTTTCTTT. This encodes CASSYRGLVNTEAFF.

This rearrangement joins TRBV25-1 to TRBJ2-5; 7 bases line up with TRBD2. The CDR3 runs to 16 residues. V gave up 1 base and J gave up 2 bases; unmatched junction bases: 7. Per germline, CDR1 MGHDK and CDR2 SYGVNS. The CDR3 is CASSESSGRGQETQYF. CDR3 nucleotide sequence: TGTGCCAGCAGTGAATCTTCAGGGCGGGGGCAAGAGACCCAGTACTTC.

Here the CDR3 reads CASSLDRSSYNSPLHF. The DNA for the CDR3 is TGTGCCAGCAGCCTGGACCGGAGCTCCTATAATTCACCCCTCCACTTT. This rearrangement joins TRBV11-1 to TRBJ1-6; D not resolved. The CDR3 consists of 16 residues. Germline values: CDR1 SGHAT, CDR2 FQDESV (reference sequence). V lost 5 bases and J lost 0, with 11 bases in between.

CDR3 region: CASSFSMNTEAFF. CDR3 in DNA: TGTGCCAGCAGCTTCAGTATGAACACTGAAGCTTTCTTT. The chain is built from TRBV6-1 and TRBJ1-1, with D uncertain. This CDR3 has 13 amino acids. Per the germline V gene, CDR1 is MNHNS and CDR2 is SASEGT. The V end was cut by 6 bases, the J end by 0 bases, with 8 bases between.

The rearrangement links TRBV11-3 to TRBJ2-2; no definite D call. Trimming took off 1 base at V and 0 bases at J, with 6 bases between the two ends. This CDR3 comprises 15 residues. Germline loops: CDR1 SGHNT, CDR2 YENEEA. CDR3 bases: TGTGCCAGCAGCTTAGGGCAGCCGAACACCGGGGAGCTGTTTTTT. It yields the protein CASSLGQPNTGELFF.

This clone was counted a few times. The CDR3 here is CASSKQGAGNGELFF. The CDR3 DNA is TGTGCCAGCAGCAAACAGGGGGCTGGGAACGGGGAGCTGTTTTTT. The chain uses TRBV7-9 and TRBJ2-2; 9 positions agree with TRBD1. CDR1 and CDR2 (germline): SEHNR, FQNEAQ (reference sequence). This CDR3 contains 15 residues. The trim removed 5 bases at V and 7 bases at J, leaving 8 bases unmatched.

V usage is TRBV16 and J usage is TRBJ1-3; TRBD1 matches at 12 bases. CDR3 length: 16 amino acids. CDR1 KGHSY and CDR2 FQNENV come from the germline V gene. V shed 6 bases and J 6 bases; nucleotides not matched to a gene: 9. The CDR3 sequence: CASRLLGQGAENTIYF. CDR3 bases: TGTGCCAGCAGACTCTTGGGACAGGGGGCCGAAAACACCATATATTTT.

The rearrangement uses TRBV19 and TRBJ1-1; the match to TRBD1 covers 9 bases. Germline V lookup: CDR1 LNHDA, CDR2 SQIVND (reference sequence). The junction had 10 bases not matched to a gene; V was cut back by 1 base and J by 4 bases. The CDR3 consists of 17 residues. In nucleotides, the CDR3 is TGTGCCAGTAGTATAGGGGACAGGGATGGTGGAAGCACTGAAGCTTTCTTT. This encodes CASSIGDRDGGSTEAFF.

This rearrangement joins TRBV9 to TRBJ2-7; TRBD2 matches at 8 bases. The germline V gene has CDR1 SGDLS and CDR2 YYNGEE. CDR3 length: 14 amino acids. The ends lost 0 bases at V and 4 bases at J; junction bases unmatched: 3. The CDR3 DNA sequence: TGTGCCAGCAGCGTAGGCGGGGGGTTATACGAGCAGTACTTC. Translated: CASSVGGGLYEQYF.

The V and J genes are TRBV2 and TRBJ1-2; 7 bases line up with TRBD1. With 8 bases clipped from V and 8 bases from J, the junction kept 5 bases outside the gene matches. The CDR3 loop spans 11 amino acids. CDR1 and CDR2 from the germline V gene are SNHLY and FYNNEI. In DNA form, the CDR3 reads TGTGCCAGCCGAGAAGGGGGCGGCTACACCTTC. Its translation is CASREGGGYTF.

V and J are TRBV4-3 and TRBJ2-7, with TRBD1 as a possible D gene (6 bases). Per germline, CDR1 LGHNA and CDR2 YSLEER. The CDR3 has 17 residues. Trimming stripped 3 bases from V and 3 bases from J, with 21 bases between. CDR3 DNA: TGCGCCAGCAGCCATCCCCCCCCTAAGCAGGGGAGCTACGAGCAGTACTTC. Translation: CASSHPPPKQGSYEQYF.

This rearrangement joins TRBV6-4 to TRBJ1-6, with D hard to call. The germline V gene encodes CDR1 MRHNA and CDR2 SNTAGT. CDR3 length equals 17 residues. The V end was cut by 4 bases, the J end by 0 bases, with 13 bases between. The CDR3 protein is CASSAPRGSSYNSPLHF. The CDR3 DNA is TGTGCCAGCAGTGCCCCTAGAGGGAGCTCCTATAATTCACCCCTCCACTTT.

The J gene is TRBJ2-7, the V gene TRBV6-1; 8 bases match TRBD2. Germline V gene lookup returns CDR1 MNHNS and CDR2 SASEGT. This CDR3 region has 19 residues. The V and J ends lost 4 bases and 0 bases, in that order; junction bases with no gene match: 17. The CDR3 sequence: CASSVSPPIAGTISYEQYF. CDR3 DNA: TGTGCCAGCAGTGTCAGCCCCCCGATAGCGGGAACCATCTCCTACGAGCAGTACTTC.